The 18 T cell receptor beta chains given below trace back to one sample, sequenced in a study of T cell responses to AZD1222 COVID-19 vaccine. Sequenced by immunoSEQ multiplex PCR; TCRdb stores in-frame clones only, minus some. Of some 140,000 clones in the sample, more than 85% were seen once. Sequencing used peripheral blood, obtained on day 0 of AZD1222 vaccination. The source of these receptors is an adult in good health.

The V gene is TRBV5-6, the J gene TRBJ1-4, with D possibly being TRBD1 (5 bases). The CDR3 has 13 residues. Trimming took off 4 bases at V and 10 bases at J, with 14 bases between the two ends. Per the germline V gene, CDR1 is SGHDT and CDR2 is YYEEEE. For the CDR3, the DNA is TGTGCCAGCAGCATAGACGCGGGGGGAAAACTGTTTTTT. Amino acid sequence: CASSIDAGGKLFF.

The chain recombines TRBV28 with TRBJ1-2; D is unclear. The CDR3 runs to 13 residues. Trimming took off 7 bases at V and 0 bases at J, with 9 bases between the two ends. CDR1 and CDR2 from the germline V gene are MDHEN and SYDVKM. CDR3 sequence reads: CASKWNSNYGYTF. The CDR3 DNA follows: TGTGCCAGCAAATGGAACTCTAACTATGGCTACACCTTC.

V is TRBV30 and J is TRBJ2-1; 7 bases are shared with TRBD1. The CDR3 sequence is 14 residues long. Germline loops: CDR1 GTSNPN, CDR2 SVGIG (reference sequence). Trimming took 0 bases from V and 6 from J; bases not matched to a gene: 5. CDR3 amino acids: CAWSVVGTANEQFF. The CDR3, as DNA: TGTGCCTGGAGTGTAGTAGGGACAGCCAATGAGCAGTTCTTC.

CDR3 sequence: CSVEDLGETQYF. CDR3 coding DNA: TGCAGCGTTGAAGACCTTGGAGAGACCCAGTACTTC. The rearrangement links TRBV29-1 to TRBJ2-5, with D unclear. In germline, CDR1 is SQVTM, CDR2 ANQGSEA. V shed 0 bases and J shed 4 bases, with 6 bases lying between them. CDR3 size: 12 residues.

The chain uses TRBV7-9 and TRBJ2-1, with 8 bases that match TRBD2. Unmatched junction bases numbered 13, after V lost 1 base and J lost 2 bases. Germline V gives CDR1 SEHNR, CDR2 FQNEAQ (reference sequence). The CDR3 loop spans 19 amino acids. CDR3 sequence (DNA): TGTGCCAGCAGCTTAGGAGCCCTCCCGGGACTAGGGACCTACAATGAGCAGTTCTTC. It translates to CASSLGALPGLGTYNEQFF.

This clone was counted only a few times. CDR3 nucleotide sequence: TGTGCCAGCAGCTACATCGCCCGGGAAGCAGTCCGTGGGTATTTCGGCTACACCTTC. It is translated as CASSYIAREAVRGYFGYTF. The gene calls are TRBV7-7 and TRBJ1-2; no clear D gene. V was pared by 4 bases and J by 8 bases, with 32 bases between. The CDR3 spans 19 residues. The germline V gene encodes CDR1 SSHAT and CDR2 FNYEAQ (reference sequence).

This sequence joins TRBV27 and TRBJ2-7, with D possibly being TRBD2 (5 bases). The germline gives CDR1 MNHEY, CDR2 SMNVEV (reference sequence). With 3 bases removed from V and 3 bases from J, the gap between germline ends came to 21 bases. The CDR3 is 17 amino acids. The CDR3: CASSFVSSGVIGYEQYF. CDR3 bases: TGTGCCAGCAGTTTTGTCTCCAGCGGAGTGATCGGCTACGAGCAGTACTTC.

The genes are TRBV6-4 and TRBJ1-1, with D tentatively TRBD1 (5 bases). CDR3 length: 14 residues. In germline, CDR1 is MRHNA, CDR2 SNTAGT. The ends were cut back, 4 bases at V and 1 base at J, with 10 bases in the middle. The CDR3 DNA reads as TGTGCCAGCAGTGTTGGCCAGGGGAACACTGAAGCTTTCTTT. Amino acid sequence: CASSVGQGNTEAFF.

The chain employs TRBV5-6 and TRBJ2-1; D gene ambiguous. The CDR3 consists of 11 residues. V lost 2 bases, J lost 6 bases, and 3 bases lay in between. Germline lookup yields CDR1 SGHDT and CDR2 YYEEEE. CDR3 loop: CASSFINEQFF. The CDR3 bases are TGTGCCAGCAGCTTTATCAATGAGCAGTTCTTC.

The chain links TRBV14 to TRBJ1-3; TRBD1 is a possible D gene (5 bases). The V gene lost 1 base and the J gene lost 2 bases, with 9 bases spanning the gap. The length of the CDR3 is 15 residues. Germline-derived CDR1 and CDR2 are SGHDN and FVKESK. Written as DNA, the CDR3 is TGTGCCAGCAGCCAAGTCAGGGCGACTGGAAACACCATATATTTT. Its protein is CASSQVRATGNTIYF. The whole variable domain, remainder taken from reference TRBV14 and TRBJ1-3, is EAGVTQFPSHSVIEKGQTVTLRCDPISGHDNLYWYRRVMGKEIKFLLHFVKESKQDESGMPNNRFLAERTGGTYSTLKVQPAELEDSGVYFCASSQVRATGNTIYFGEGSWLTVV.

V gene TRBV25-1 combines with J gene TRBJ1-4, with a weak D call TRBD1 (6 bases). Germline CDR1 MGHDK, CDR2 SYGVNS. The CDR3 totals 15 residues. V lost 4 bases and J 5 bases, leaving 14 bases between the germline ends. CDR3 loop: CASSGRQEANEKLFF. As DNA, the CDR3 is TGTGCCAGCAGTGGCCGACAGGAGGCCAATGAAAAACTGTTTTTT.

The chain carries TRBV5-1 and TRBJ1-3; perhaps TRBD1 as D (5 bases). In germline, CDR1 is SGHRS, CDR2 YFSETQ. CDR3 size: 15 residues. V lost 6 bases and J 4 bases, leaving 17 bases between the germline ends. The CDR3 loop reads CASKGIETPGNTIYF. CDR3 sequence (DNA): TGCGCCAGCAAGGGGATTGAGACACCGGGAAACACCATATATTTT.

This rearrangement joins TRBV4-2 to TRBJ2-2; tentative D call: TRBD2 (5 bases). This CDR3 spans 14 amino acids. Germline loops: CDR1 LGHNA, CDR2 YNFKEQ. V was shortened by 0 bases and J by 7 bases, with 9 bases between the two germline ends. CDR3 loop: CASSQDRRGGELFF. CDR3 nucleotide sequence: TGTGCCAGCAGCCAAGATCGCCGGGGCGGGGAGCTGTTTTTT.

The chain has TRBV6-1 and TRBJ2-1; maybe TRBD1 (7 bases). CDR3 length: 15 amino acids. V was trimmed by 2 bases and J by 7 bases, leaving 15 bases between them. Germline CDR1 is MNHNS and CDR2 is SASEGT. This CDR3 is CASSERETGRNEQFF. Here the CDR3 DNA reads TGTGCCAGCAGTGAAAGGGAGACAGGGAGGAATGAGCAGTTCTTC.

The V gene is TRBV7-8, the J gene TRBJ2-7; tentative D call: TRBD1 (6 bases). CDR1 SGHVS and CDR2 FQNEAQ come from the germline V gene. V lost 6 bases and J lost 0, with 15 bases in between. The CDR3 contains 15 residues. The CDR3 nucleotides are TGTGCCAGCAGTTACCCGCCAGGGGACTCCTACGAGCAGTACTTC. Translated, it gives CASSYPPGDSYEQYF.

The chain joins TRBV30 to TRBJ1-4; D is perhaps TRBD1 (5 bases). There are 14 residues in the CDR3. CDR1 GTSNPN and CDR2 SVGIG come from the germline V gene (reference sequence). The V end lost 4 bases, the J end lost 3 bases, and 12 bases lay between the germline ends. CDR3 sequence reads: CAWTPGPANEKLFF. In DNA, the CDR3 is TGTGCCTGGACTCCGGGACCAGCTAATGAAAAACTGTTTTTT.

V usage is TRBV9 and J usage is TRBJ1-1, with 7 bases identical to TRBD1. V gave up 0 bases and J gave up 4 bases; unmatched junction bases: 3. The CDR3 totals 14 residues. Germline V gene lookup returns CDR1 SGDLS and CDR2 YYNGEE. This chain's CDR3 is CASSVVAGGTEAFF. The CDR3 nucleotides read TGTGCCAGCAGCGTAGTAGCAGGGGGCACTGAAGCTTTCTTT.

The V call is TRBV29-1, the J call TRBJ2-7; 8 bases match TRBD1. Germline CDR1 and CDR2: SQVTM and ANQGSEA. The CDR3 length is 14 residues. J lost 0 bases, V lost 2 bases, and 3 bases had no gene match. Written as DNA, the CDR3 is TGCAGCGTTGAAACCACAGGGGGCTCCTACGAGCAGTACTTC. Its protein product is CSVETTGGSYEQYF.